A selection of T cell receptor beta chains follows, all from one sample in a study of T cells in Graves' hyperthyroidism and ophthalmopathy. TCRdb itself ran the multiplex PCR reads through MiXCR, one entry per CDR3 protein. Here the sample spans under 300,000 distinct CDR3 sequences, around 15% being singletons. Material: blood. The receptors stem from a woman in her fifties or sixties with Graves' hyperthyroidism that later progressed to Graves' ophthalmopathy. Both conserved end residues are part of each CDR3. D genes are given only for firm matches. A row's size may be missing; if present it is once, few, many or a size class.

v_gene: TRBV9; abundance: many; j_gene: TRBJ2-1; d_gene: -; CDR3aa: CASSVVPSRAEQFF; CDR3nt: TGTGCCAGCAGCGTAGTGCCCTCCCGGGCGGAGCAGTTCTTC
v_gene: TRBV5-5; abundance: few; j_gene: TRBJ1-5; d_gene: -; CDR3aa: CASSSAGANNQPQHF; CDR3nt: TGTGCCAGCAGCTCGGCAGGGGCCAACAATCAGCCCCAGCATTTT
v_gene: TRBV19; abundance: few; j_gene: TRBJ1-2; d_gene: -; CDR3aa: CASTWGPADGYTF; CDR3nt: TGTGCCAGTACCTGGGGTCCGGCGGATGGCTACACCTTC
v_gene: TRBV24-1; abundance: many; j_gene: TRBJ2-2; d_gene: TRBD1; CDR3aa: CATSRGQGRTGELFF; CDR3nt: TGTGCCACCAGCCGTGGACAGGGACGTACCGGGGAGCTGTTTTTT
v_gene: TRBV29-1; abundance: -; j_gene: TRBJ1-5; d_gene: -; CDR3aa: CSVRRGGGQPQHF; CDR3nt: TGCAGCGTTCGACGGGGAGGCGGTCAGCCCCAGCATTTT
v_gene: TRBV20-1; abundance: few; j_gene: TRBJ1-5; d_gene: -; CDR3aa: CSAREEKDGQPQHF; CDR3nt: TGCAGTGCTAGGGAAGAAAAGGATGGGCAGCCCCAGCATTTT
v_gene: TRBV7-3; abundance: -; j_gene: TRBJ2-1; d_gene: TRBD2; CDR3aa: CASSSPTSGSEQFF; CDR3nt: TGTGCCAGCAGCTCTCCGACTAGCGGGAGTGAGCAGTTCTTC
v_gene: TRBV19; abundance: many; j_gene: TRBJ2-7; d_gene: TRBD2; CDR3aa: CAASIGSGRGEQYF; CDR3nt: TGTGCCGCTTCGATTGGTAGCGGGAGAGGCGAGCAGTACTTC
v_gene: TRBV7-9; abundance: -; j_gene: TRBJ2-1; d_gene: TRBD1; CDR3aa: CASSPRGGGYNEQFF; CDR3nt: TGTGCCAGCAGCCCGCGAGGGGGCGGTTACAATGAGCAGTTCTTC
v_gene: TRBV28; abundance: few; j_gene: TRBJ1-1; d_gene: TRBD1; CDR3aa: CASSRPGTVNTEAFF; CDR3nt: TGTGCCAGCAGTCGTCCCGGGACAGTAAACACTGAAGCTTTCTTT
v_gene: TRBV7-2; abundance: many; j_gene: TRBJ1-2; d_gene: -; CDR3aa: CASSQGRPRGYGYTF; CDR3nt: TGTGCCAGCAGCCAGGGACGCCCCAGGGGCTATGGCTACACCTTC